What follows describes a single T cell receptor (beta chain). As yet, its antigen is unknown. This sample was taken from a study of T cells expressing NK-cell markers. Overall study: The eight sequenced donors comprised seven who were HCMV-seropositive and one who was seronegative. Study findings and constraints: In several donors, dominant clonotypes made up roughly 28.3-65% of CD3+CD56-NKG2C+ cells.

The CDR3 length is 15 residues. The V gene's germline CDR1 is SGHNT and CDR2 YYREEE (reference sequence). UMI-tagged 5'RACE template switching yielded the TCR beta cDNA. From the 5' RACE reads, TCRdb lists one entry per CDR3 protein and no DNA. This table holds roughly 380,000 distinct CDR3 sequences. This clonotype originated in a man aged 18-75 years in good health. The chain recombines TRBV5-4 with TRBJ2-3; TCRdb designates TRBD1, a call that cannot be tested without DNA. Sequencing was performed on blood T cells: a sorted CD56 or NKG2C T cell subset, CD4+ or CD8+ T cells, or bulk PBMC T cells (not recorded which). The CDR3 protein is CASSLYDRLGDTQYF.